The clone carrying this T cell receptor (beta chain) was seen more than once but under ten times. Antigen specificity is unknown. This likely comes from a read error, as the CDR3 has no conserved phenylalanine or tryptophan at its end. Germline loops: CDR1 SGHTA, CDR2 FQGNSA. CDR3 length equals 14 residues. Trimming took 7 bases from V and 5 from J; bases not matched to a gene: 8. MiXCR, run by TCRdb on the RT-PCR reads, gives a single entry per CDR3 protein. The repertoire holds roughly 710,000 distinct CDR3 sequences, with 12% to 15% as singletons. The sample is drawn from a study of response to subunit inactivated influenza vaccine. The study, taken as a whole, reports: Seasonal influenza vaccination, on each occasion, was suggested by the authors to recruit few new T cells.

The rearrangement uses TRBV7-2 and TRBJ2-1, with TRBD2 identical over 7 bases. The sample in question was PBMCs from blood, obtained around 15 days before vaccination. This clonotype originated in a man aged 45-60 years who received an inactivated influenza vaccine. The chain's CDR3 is CASTSRTRHNEQFL. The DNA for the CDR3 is TGTGCCAGCACCTCGAGGACTAGACACAATGAGCAGTTCCTC.